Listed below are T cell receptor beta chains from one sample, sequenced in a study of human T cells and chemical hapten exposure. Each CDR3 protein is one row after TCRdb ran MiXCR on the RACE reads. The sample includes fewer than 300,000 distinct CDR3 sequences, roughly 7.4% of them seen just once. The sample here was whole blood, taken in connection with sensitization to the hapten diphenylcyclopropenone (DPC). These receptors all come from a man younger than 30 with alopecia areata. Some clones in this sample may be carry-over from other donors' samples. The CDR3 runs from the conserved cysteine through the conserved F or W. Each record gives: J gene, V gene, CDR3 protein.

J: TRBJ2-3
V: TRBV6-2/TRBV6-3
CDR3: CASSYFSGGSTDTQYF

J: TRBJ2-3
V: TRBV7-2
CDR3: CASSLVQGRGTDTQYF

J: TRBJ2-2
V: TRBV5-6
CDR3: CASIPGGTGMSGELFF

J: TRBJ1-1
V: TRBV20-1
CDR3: CSIPGEGRAFF

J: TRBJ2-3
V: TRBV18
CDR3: CASSPGAGYTDTQYF

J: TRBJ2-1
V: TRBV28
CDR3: CASSTASGAYNEQFF

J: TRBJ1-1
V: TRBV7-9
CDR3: CASSSEGHHTEAFF

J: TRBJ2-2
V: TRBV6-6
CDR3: CASSTGDGELFF

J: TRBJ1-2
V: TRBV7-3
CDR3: CASSLTASRGLDGYTF

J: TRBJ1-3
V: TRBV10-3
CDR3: CAISESATSGNTIYF

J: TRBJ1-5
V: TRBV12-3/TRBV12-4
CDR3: CASSLGHRTSFSNQPQHF

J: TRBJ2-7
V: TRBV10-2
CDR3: CASSEDRDEEQYF

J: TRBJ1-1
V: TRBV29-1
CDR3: CSVQGAGEAFF

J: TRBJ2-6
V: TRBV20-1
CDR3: CSVRGGANVLTF

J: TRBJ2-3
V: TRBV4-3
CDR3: CASSQDGGGGAKDTQYF

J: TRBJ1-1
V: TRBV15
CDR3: CATSREGELNTEAFF

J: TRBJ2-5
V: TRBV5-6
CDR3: CASSFQAGETQYF

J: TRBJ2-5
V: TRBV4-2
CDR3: CASSQDEARAQYF

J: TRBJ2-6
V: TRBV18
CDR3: CASSPVRSSGANVLTF

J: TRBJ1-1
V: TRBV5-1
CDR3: CASSFRADGEAFF

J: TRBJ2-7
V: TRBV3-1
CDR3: CASSLTGTRGSYEQYF

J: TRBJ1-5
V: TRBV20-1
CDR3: CSAKRAGNSEPQHF

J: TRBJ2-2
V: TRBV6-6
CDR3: CASSYSTPNTGELFF

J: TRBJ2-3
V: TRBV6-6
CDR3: CASSHSYLSTDTQYF

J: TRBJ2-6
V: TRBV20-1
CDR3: CSARNKQLVASGANVLTF

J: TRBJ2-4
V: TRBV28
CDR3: CASSFVGTGAPVAKNIQYF

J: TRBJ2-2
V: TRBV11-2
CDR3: CASSLQGPNTGELFF

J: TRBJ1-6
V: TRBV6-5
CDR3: CASSQLRTVNSPLHF

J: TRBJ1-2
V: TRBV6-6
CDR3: CASSYSAPSGLYGYTF

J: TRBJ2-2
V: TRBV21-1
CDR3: CASSARTGTFSTGELFF

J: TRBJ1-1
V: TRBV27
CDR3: CASSLEGRMNTEAFF

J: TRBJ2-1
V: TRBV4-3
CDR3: CASSQEQAPPWSSYNEQFF

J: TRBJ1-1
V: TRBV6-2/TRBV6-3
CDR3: CASSWAVNGEAFF

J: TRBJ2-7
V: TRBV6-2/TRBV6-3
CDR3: CASSYGMTGPSSYEQYF

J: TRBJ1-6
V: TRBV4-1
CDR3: CASRIYPWSSYNSPLHF

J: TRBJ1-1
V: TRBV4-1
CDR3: CASSQAPGINTEAFF

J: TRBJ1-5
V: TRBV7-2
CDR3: CASSLDRLNQPQHF

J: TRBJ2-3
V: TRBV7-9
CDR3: CVSSSPTDTQYF

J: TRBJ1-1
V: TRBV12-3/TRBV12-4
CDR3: CASSRTGEAFF

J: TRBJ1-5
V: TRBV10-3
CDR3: CAISESRSNQPQHF

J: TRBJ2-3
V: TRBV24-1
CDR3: CATRRSGGLTDTQYF

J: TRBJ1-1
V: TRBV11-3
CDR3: CASSPGGAEAFF

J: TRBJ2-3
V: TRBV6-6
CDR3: CAASGGFGQYF

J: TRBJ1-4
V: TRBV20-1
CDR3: CSARGPMANEKLFF

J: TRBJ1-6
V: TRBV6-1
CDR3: CASSEGTDNSPLHF

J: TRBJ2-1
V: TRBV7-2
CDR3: CASSFFYGGADEQFF

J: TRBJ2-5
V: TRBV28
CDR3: CASNTDQETQYF

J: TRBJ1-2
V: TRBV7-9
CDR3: CASSLGTVNYGYTF

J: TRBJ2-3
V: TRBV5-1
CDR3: CASSFLGSFTDTQYF

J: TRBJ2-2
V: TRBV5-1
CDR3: CASSLDLLAGETGELFF

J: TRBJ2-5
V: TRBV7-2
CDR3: CASSPTLAGGPGTQYF

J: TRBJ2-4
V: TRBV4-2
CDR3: CASSQDFWVQGLAKNIQYF

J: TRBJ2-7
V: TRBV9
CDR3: CASSVQDRAFYEQYF

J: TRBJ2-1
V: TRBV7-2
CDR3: CASSPGPNNEQFF

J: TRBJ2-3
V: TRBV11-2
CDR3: CASSFSLGSTDTQYF

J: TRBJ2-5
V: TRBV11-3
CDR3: CASSLEKRETQYF

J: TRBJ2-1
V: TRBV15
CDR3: CATSRESPLIGADEQFF

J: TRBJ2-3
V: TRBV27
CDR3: CASSFLSTDTQYF

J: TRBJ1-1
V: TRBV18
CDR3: CASSGAEAFF

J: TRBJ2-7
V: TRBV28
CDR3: CASSPIGSYEQYF